This TCR beta chain was identified during a study of T cells in Graves' hyperthyroidism and ophthalmopathy. J was trimmed by 0 bases and V by 0 bases; bases with no gene match: 13. The V gene's germline CDR1 is LNHNV and CDR2 YYDKDF (reference sequence). The CDR3 length is 19 residues. Amplified TCR beta CDR3 regions derived from RNA transcripts. During a first-round RT-PCR of the TCR CDR3, the HTBI primer set was used. TCRdb reprocessed the multiplex PCR reads with MiXCR, giving one entry per CDR3 protein. The data hold nearly 750,000 distinct CDR3 sequences, with 35% observed a single time. The receptor's source is a middle-aged woman with Graves' hyperthyroidism. This rearrangement joins TRBV15 to TRBJ1-2, with 7 bases aligning to TRBD1. The sample consisted of blood. CDR3 in amino acids: CATSRDSPADRATNYGYTF. The CDR3 DNA reads as TGTGCCACCAGCAGAGACAGCCCCGCCGACAGGGCGACTAACTATGGCTACACCTTC.